This TCR beta chain comes out of a study of PD-1 blockade in classical Hodgkin lymphoma. Study information: Patients received nivolumab 3 mg/kg intravenously every 2 weeks.

Each patient's relapse followed autologous stem cell transplantation, and brentuximab vedotin exposure varied. This table comes from immunoSEQ multiplex PCR, and its TCRdb copy is limited to in-frame clones, with some not included. This sample has 10,000 to 15,000 clones; 84% occur once, and the top ten carry more than 25%. Germline CDR1 and CDR2: WNHNN and SYGVQD (reference sequence). This CDR3 region has 18 residues. The ends were cut back, 0 bases at V and 1 base at J, with 18 bases in the middle. In its sample, this clone was seen once. This TCR came from a human donor with classical Hodgkin lymphoma. This chain uses TRBV10-1 with TRBJ1-1; D might be TRBD1 (6 bases). Sample: peripheral blood mononuclear cells (PBMCs), taken at baseline. The chain's CDR3 is CASSESGAGVTPNTEAFF. The DNA for the CDR3 is TGCGCCAGCAGTGAGTCAGGGGCAGGGGTGACCCCGAACACTGAAGCTTTCTTT.